This TCR beta chain was found in a study of shared clonotypes between healthy human individuals. Comments on this clone: Its antigen is unidentified.

General study findings and limits: Lower generation probabilities were found for non-shared clonotypes than for those shared by all four donors.

V shed 0 bases and J 5 bases; nucleotides not matched to a gene: 5. The V gene's germline CDR1 is KGHSH and CDR2 LQKENI. The CDR3 runs to 15 residues. Clones were read by immunoSEQ multiplex PCR, and TCRdb kept only the in-frame ones, dropping some. The data contain roughly 1,000,000 clones, 70% to 80% of them singletons. The receptor comes from a man in his late teens or twenties in good health. Some clones in this sample may be carry-over from other donors' samples. This chain connects TRBV18 to TRBJ2-5, with 8 bases lining up with TRBD1. The sample comprised memory CD4+ T cells from PBMCs. The subset denotes: CD45RA-negative fraction. The DNA for the CDR3 is TGTGCCAGCTCACCACCGGGACAGGCGAAGGAGACCCAGTACTTC. This encodes CASSPPGQAKETQYF.